Listed below are T cell receptor beta chains from one sample, sequenced in a study of blood T cells in healthy people across ages. In TCRdb, the 5' RACE reads were re-called with MiXCR into one record per CDR3 protein. The table includes hundreds of thousands of distinct CDR3 sequences, roughly 41% detected once. Sequencing was performed on blood. These TCRs come from a man aged 80 or over in good health. The CDR3 runs from the conserved cysteine through the conserved F or W. D genes are given only for firm matches. For some rows the clone size is stated as once, few or many, or as a class when expanded; others skip it.

few	14	TRBV12-5	NA	TRBJ2-5	TGTGCTAGTGCAACCCACAGGGAGCTAGAGACCCAGTACTTC	CASATHRELETQYF
NA	14	TRBV5-1	NA	TRBJ2-5	TGCGCCAGCAGCGGGGGACCTAGCCAAGAGACCCAGTACTTC	CASSGGPSQETQYF
NA	17	TRBV28	NA	TRBJ1-2	TGTGCCAGCAGTTCCCAAGAGGAGAAGCTTAGGAACTATGGCTACACCTTC	CASSSQEEKLRNYGYTF
NA	15	TRBV20-1	NA	TRBJ2-3	TGCAGTGCTCAAAGTTCCCCAGTGAGCACAGATACGCAGTATTTT	CSAQSSPVSTDTQYF
NA	12	TRBV6-2/TRBV6-3	NA	TRBJ2-5	TGTGCCAGCAGTTACTCTAGTCCTGAGCAGTACTTC	CASSYSSPEQYF
NA	15	TRBV9	NA	TRBJ1-4	TGTGCCAGCAGCGAGGGGATCGGAAGGCTTGAAAAACTGTTTTTT	CASSEGIGRLEKLFF
NA	13	TRBV15	TRBD1	TRBJ1-1	TGTGCCACCAGCAGAGGGGACAGCTATGAAGCTTTCTTT	CATSRGDSYEAFF
many	15	TRBV7-2	NA	TRBJ1-2	TGTGCCAGCAGCTTAAGGGAAGGGTCAAACTATGGCTACACCTTC	CASSLREGSNYGYTF
NA	14	TRBV20-1	NA	TRBJ1-1	TGCAGTGCTAGAGCTTTAACAGGTGGCACTGAAGCTTTCTTT	CSARALTGGTEAFF
NA	15	TRBV7-2	NA	TRBJ2-7	TGTGCCAGCAGCATAAGAGCGGGTTTCAGGGCCGAGCAGTACTTC	CASSIRAGFRAEQYF
NA	16	TRBV20-1	TRBD2	TRBJ2-1	TGCAGTGCTAGGCGGGGGTCTAGCGGGCAATACAATGAGCAGTTCTTC	CSARRGSSGQYNEQFF
many	19	TRBV4-3	NA	TRBJ2-7	TGCGCCAGCAGCCAGGCTCCCCCAGGCTTCGACGGTTCACCCTACGAGCAGTACTTC	CASSQAPPGFDGSPYEQYF
few	18	TRBV7-8	TRBD1	TRBJ1-5	TGTGCCAGCAGCTTAAACCGACAGGGTTTAGGAAGCAATCAGCCCCAGCATTTT	CASSLNRQGLGSNQPQHF
many	10	TRBV20-1	NA	TRBJ2-3	TGCAGTGCTAGTGCAGATACGCAGTATTTT	CSASADTQYF
NA	12	TRBV29-1	NA	TRBJ2-2	TGCCACGCCCGGGGGAGTACCGGGGAGCTGTTTTTT	CHARGSTGELFF
once	15	TRBV29-1	TRBD2	TRBJ2-7	TGCAGCGCGGGACTAGCGGGGGCTACCTACAATGAGCAGTACTTC	CSAGLAGATYNEQYF
many	13	TRBV6-5	NA	TRBJ1-1	TGTGCCAGCAGCCCCGGGGAGAACACTGAAGCTTTCTTT	CASSPGENTEAFF
few	16	TRBV6-5	NA	TRBJ2-5	TGTGCCAGCAGTTACCGGGCAGGAGACGACCAAGAGACCCAGTACTTC	CASSYRAGDDQETQYF
many	14	TRBV29-1	NA	TRBJ1-5	TGCAGCGTTCGGGAGGGCGCGGGGAATCAGCCCCAGCATTTT	CSVREGAGNQPQHF
once	16	TRBV4-1	NA	TRBJ1-1	TGCGCCAGCAGCCTCGAGACCGGGACCCCGAGGGCCGAAGCTTTCTTT	CASSLETGTPRAEAFF
few	17	TRBV6-1	TRBD2	TRBJ2-3	TGTGCCGGATCGACAGGCGGACTAGCGGGGTTCTCAGATACGCAGTATTTT	CAGSTGGLAGFSDTQYF
many	12	TRBV15	NA	TRBJ2-7	TGTGCCACCAGCAGAGATCACTCCGAGCAGTACTTC	CATSRDHSEQYF
NA	15	TRBV28	TRBD1	TRBJ1-2	TGTGCCAGCAGGGTCCCACAGGGGGAGAACTATGGCTACACCTTC	CASRVPQGENYGYTF
NA	14	TRBV6-5	NA	TRBJ1-2	TGTGCCAGCAGTAAGGGGACGGACTCCTATGGCTACACCTTC	CASSKGTDSYGYTF
NA	15	TRBV7-2	TRBD2	TRBJ2-5	TGTGCCAGCAGCAGAGCGGGGACCTCCTACAATGAGCAGTACTTC	CASSRAGTSYNEQYF
NA	15	TRBV29-1	TRBD1	TRBJ1-2	TGCAGCGTTGAAGAGCCGGGGACAGGGGACTATGGCTACACCTTC	CSVEEPGTGDYGYTF
NA	15	TRBV5-4	TRBD1	TRBJ1-2	TGTGCCAGCAGCCCGGACAGGCTAGCTAACTATGGCTACACCTTC	CASSPDRLANYGYTF
few	14	TRBV20-1	NA	TRBJ2-5	TGCAGTGCTAGAGATGGGGGCCGCCAAGAGACCCAGTACTTC	CSARDGGRQETQYF
NA	16	TRBV3-1	TRBD1	TRBJ1-2	TGTGCCGGCAGCCAAGATGGTGGGGGACAGGCTCATGGCTACACCTTC	CAGSQDGGGQAHGYTF
NA	12	TRBV20-1	TRBD1	TRBJ2-5	TGCAGTGCTTCGACAGGGCGCGCGACCCAGTACTTC	CSASTGRATQYF
NA	15	TRBV20-1	NA	TRBJ2-4	TGCAATGCTAGAGAGATACAACAGGACGATTGCATTCAGTACTTC	CNAREIQQDDCIQYF
few	14	TRBV6-6	NA	TRBJ2-7	TGTGCCAGCAGTTACTCGCAAGGGGCCAACGAGCAGTACTTC	CASSYSQGANEQYF